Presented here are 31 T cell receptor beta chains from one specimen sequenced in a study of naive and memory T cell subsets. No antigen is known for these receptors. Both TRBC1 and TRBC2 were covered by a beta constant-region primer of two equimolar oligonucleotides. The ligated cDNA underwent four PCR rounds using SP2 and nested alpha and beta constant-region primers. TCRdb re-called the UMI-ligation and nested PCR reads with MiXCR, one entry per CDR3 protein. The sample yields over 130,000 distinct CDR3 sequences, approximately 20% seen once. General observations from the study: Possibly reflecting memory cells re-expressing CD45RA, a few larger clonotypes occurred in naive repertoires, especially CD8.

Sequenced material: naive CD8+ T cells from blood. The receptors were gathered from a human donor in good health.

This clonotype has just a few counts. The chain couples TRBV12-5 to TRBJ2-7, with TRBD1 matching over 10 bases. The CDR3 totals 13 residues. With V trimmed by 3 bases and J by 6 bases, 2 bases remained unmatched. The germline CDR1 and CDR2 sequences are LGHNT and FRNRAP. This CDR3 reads CASGLGTGVEQYF. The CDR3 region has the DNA TGTGCTAGTGGTTTAGGGACAGGGGTCGAGCAGTACTTC.

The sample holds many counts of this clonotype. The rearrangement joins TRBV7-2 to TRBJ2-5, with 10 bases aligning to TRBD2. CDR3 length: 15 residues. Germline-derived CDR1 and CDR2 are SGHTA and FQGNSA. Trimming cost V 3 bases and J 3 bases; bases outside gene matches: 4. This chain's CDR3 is CASSFLAGVKETQYF. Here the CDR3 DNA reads TGTGCCAGCAGCTTTCTAGCGGGAGTAAAAGAGACCCAGTACTTC.

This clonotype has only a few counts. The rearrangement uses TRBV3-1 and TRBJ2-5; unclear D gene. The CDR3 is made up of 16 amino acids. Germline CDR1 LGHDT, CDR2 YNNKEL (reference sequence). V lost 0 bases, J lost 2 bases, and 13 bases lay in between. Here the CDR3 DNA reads TGTGCCAGCAGCCAAGATTTTCCAGACGGGCAAGAGACCCAGTACTTC. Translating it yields CASSQDFPDGQETQYF.

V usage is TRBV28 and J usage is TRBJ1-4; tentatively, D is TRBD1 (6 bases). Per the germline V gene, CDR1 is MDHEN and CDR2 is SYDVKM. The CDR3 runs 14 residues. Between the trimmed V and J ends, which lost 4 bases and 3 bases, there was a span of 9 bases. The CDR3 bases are TGTGCCAGCAGTTACGGACAGTCTAATGAAAAACTGTTTTTT. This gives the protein CASSYGQSNEKLFF.

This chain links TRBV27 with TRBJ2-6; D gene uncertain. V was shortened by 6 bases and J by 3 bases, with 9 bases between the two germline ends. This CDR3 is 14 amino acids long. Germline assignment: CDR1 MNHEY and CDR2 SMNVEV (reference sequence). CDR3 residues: CASSSPYGANVLTF. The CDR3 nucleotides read TGTGCCAGCAGCAGTCCATATGGGGCCAACGTCCTGACTTTC.

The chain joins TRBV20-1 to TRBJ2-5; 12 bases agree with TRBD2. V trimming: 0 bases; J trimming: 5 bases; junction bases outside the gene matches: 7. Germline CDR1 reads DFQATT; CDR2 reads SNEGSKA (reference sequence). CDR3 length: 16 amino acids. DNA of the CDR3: TGCAGTGCTAGAGATTCTAGCGGGAGGGCCGGTGAGACCCAGTACTTC. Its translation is CSARDSSGRAGETQYF.

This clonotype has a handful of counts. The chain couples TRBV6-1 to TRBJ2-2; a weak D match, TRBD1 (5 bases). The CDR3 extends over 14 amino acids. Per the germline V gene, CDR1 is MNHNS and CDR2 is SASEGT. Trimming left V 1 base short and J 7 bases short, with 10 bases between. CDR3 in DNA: TGTGCCAGCAGTGAAGGTCAGGGTATCGGGGAGCTGTTTTTT. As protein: CASSEGQGIGELFF.

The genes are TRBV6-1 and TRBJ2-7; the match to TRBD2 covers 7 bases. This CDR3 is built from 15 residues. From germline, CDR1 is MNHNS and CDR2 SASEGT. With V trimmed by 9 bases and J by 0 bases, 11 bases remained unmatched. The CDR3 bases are TGTGCCAGTAGCAGAACTAGCGCTAGCTCCTACGAGCAGTACTTC. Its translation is CASSRTSASSYEQYF.

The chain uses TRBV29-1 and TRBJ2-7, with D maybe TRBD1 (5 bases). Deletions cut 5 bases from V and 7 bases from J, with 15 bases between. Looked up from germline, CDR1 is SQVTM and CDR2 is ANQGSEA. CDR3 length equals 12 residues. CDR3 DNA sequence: TGCAGCGTTCTGCAGGGTACACTGGAGCAGTACTTC. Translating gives CSVLQGTLEQYF.

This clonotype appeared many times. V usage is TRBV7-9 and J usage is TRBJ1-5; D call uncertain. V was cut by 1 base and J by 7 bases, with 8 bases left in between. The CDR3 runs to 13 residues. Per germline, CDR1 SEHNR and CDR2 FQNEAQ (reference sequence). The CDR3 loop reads CASSLGDLQPQHF. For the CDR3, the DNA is TGTGCCAGCAGCTTAGGCGACCTCCAGCCCCAGCATTTT. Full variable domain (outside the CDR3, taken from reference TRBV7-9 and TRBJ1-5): DTGVSQNPRHKITKRGQNVTFRCDPISEHNRLYWYRQTLGQGPEFLTYFQNEAQLEKSRLLSDRFSAERPKGSFSTLEIQRTEQGDSAMYLCASSLGDLQPQHFGDGTRLSIL.

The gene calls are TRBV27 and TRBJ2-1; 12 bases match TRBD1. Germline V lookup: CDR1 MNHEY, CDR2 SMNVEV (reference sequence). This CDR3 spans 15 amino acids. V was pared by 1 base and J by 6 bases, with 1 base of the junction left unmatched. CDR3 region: CASSLWGQGANEQFF. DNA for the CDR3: TGTGCCAGCAGTTTATGGGGACAGGGGGCCAATGAGCAGTTCTTC.

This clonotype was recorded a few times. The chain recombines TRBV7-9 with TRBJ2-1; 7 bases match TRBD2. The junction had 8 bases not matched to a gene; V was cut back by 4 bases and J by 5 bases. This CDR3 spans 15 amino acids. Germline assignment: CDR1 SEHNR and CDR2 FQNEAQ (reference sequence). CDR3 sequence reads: CASSSIAGSDNEQFF. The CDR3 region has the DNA TGTGCCAGCAGCTCTATAGCGGGTAGCGACAATGAGCAGTTCTTC.

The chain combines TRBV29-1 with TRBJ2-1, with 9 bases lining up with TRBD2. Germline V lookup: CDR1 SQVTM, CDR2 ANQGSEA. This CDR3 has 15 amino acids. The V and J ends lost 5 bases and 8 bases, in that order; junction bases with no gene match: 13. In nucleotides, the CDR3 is TGCAGCGTTCTCCAAGGGACTAGCTTCTTCCATGAGCAGTTCTTC. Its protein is CSVLQGTSFFHEQFF.

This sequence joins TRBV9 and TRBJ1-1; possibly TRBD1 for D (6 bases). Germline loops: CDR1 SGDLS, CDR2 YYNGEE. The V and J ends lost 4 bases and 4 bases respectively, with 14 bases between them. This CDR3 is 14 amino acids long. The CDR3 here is CASSPTGSGTEAFF. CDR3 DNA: TGTGCCAGCAGCCCAACAGGGTCGGGCACTGAAGCTTTCTTT.

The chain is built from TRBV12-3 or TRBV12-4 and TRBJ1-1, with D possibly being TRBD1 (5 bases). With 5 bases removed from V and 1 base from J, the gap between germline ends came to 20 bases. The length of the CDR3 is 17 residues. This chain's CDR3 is CASSPPGRDLWNTEAFF. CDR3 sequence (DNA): TGTGCCAGCAGTCCTCCGGGCAGGGATCTTTGGAACACTGAAGCTTTCTTT.

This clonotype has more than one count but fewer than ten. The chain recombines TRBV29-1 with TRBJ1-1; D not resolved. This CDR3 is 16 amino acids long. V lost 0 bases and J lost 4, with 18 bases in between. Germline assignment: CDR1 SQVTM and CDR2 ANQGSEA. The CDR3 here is CSVEEAPGRWGTEAFF. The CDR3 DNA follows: TGCAGCGTTGAAGAGGCTCCCGGACGGTGGGGCACTGAAGCTTTCTTT.

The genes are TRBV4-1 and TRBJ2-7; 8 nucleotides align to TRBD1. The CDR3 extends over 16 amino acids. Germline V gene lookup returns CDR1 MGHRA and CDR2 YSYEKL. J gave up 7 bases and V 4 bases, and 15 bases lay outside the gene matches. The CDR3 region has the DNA TGCGCCAGCAGCCCACCTGACAGGGGACCTTTGGATGAGCAGTACTTC. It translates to CASSPPDRGPLDEQYF.

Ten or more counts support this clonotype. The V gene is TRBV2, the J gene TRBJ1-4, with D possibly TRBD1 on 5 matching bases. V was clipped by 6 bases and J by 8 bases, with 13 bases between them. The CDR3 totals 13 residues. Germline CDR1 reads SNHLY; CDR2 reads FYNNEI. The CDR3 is CASRGQGGEKLFF. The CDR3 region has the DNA TGTGCCAGCAGAGGCCAGGGCGGCGAAAAACTGTTTTTT.

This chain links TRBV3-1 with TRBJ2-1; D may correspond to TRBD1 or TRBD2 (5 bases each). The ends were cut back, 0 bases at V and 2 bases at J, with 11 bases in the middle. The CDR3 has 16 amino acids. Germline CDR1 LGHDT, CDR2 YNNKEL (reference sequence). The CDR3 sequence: CASSQDHGTAYNEQFF. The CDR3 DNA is TGTGCCAGCAGCCAAGATCACGGGACCGCCTACAATGAGCAGTTCTTC.

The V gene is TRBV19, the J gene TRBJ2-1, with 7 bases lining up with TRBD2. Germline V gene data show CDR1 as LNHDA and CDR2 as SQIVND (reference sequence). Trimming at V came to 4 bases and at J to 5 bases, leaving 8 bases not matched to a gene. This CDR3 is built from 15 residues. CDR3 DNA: TGTGCCAGTAGTAGAGCTAGCGGAATTAACAATGAGCAGTTCTTC. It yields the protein CASSRASGINNEQFF.

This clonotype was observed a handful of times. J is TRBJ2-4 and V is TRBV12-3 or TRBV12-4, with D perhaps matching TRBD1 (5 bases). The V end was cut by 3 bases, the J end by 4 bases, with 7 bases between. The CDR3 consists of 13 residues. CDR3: CASSFTGKNIQYF. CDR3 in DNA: TGTGCCAGCAGTTTTACAGGAAAAAACATTCAGTACTTC.

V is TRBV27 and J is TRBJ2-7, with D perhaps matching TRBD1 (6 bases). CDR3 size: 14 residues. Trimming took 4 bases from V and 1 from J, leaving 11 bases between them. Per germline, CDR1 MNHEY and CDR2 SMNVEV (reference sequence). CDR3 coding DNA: TGTGCCAGCAGTTCGGGTAGGGGGTCCTACGAGCAGTACTTC. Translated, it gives CASSSGRGSYEQYF.

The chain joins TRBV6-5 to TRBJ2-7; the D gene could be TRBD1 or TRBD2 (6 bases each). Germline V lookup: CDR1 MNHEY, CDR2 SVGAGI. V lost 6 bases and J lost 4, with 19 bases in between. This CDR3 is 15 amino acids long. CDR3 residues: CASSSGGGHPYEQYF. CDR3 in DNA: TGTGCCAGCAGCTCCGGGGGCGGACACCCTTACGAGCAGTACTTC.

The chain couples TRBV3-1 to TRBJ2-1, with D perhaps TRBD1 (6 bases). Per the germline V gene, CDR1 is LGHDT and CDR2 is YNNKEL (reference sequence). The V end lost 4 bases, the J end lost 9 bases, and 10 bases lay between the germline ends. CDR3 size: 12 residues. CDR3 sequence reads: CASSPGTPEQFF. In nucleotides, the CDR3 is TGTGCCAGCAGCCCGGGGACACCTGAGCAGTTCTTC.

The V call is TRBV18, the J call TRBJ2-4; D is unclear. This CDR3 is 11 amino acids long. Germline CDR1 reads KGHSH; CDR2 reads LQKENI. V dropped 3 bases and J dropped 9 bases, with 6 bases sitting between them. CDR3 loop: CASSPSGIQYF. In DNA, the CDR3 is TGTGCCAGCTCACCGTCTGGCATTCAGTACTTC.

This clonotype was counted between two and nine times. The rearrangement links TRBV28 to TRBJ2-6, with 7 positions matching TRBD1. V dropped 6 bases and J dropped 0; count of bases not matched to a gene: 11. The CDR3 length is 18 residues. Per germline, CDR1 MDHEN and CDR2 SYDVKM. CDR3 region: CASSHGQARFSGANVLTF. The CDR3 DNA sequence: TGTGCCAGCAGCCACGGACAGGCCCGATTCTCTGGGGCCAACGTCCTGACTTTC.

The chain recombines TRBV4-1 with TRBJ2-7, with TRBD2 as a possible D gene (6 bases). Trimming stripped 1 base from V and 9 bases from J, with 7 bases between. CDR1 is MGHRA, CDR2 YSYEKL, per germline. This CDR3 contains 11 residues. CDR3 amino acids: CASSQGSGQYF. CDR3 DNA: TGCGCCAGCAGCCAAGGTAGCGGGCAGTACTTC.

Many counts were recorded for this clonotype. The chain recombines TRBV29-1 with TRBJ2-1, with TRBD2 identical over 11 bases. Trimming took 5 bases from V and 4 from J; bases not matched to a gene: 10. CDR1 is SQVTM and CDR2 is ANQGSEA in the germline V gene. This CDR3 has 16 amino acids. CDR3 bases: TGCAGCGTTCAGCCCCCGGGACTAGCGGTTTACAATGAGCAGTTCTTC. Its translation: CSVQPPGLAVYNEQFF.

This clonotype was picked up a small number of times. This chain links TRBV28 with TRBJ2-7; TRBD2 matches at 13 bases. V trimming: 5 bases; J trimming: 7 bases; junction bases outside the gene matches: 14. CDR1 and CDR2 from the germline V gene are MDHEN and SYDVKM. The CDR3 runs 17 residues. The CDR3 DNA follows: TGTGCCAGCAGTCTACTCCCCGGGACTAGCGGGATAGGGGAGCAGTACTTC. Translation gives CASSLLPGTSGIGEQYF.

The CDR3 bases are TGTGCCAGCAGCCCCAGGGAGGCGACAGATACGCAGTATTTT. Protein: CASSPREATDTQYF. The chain uses TRBV27 and TRBJ2-3; tentative D call: TRBD2 (6 bases). Trimming took 6 bases from V and 3 from J, leaving 13 bases between them. Germline values: CDR1 MNHEY, CDR2 SMNVEV (reference sequence). CDR3 length equals 14 residues.

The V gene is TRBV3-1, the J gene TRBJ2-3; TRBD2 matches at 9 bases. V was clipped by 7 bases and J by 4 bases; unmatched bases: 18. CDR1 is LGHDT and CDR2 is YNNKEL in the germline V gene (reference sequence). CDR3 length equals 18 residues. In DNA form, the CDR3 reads TGTGCCAGCAACCCGTCCCCTTGGGCTAGCGGGAACCCAGATACGCAGTATTTT. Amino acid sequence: CASNPSPWASGNPDTQYF.